These T cell receptor beta chains were read from a single sample in a study of CD8+ T cells in alopecia areata. The repertoire was sequenced with immunoSEQ multiplex PCR; TCRdb's copy has only in-frame clones and lacks some. The data show about 98,000 clones, with nearly 45% seen just once and about 0.79% held by the top ten. The specimen was CD4+ T cells sorted from blood. These receptors all come from a human donor with alopecia areata. CDR3s include the opening cysteine and the closing phenylalanine or tryptophan. The D gene is left open where the match is weak. Size tells how often a clone was seen (once, few, many) or the class of an expanded clone, and some rows leave it out.

TRBJ2-3 | - | few | TRBV14 | TGTGCCAGCAGCCAAGATTCACGTACGCAGTATTTT | CASSQDSRTQYF
TRBJ2-5 | - | - | TRBV29-1 | TGCAGCGTCCGGGACACAATAGAGACCCAGTACTTC | CSVRDTIETQYF
TRBJ2-4 | - | few | TRBV2 | TGTGCCAGCAGAGGGGGGAACATTCAGTACTTC | CASRGGNIQYF
TRBJ2-7 | TRBD1 | few | TRBV29-1 | TGCAGCGTCGCCCGGGACAGGGGGACCTACGAGCAGTACTTC | CSVARDRGTYEQYF
TRBJ1-2 | - | once | TRBV7-2 | TGTGCCAGCAGCTGGACACCTCCTTCTAACTATGGCTACACCTTC | CASSWTPPSNYGYTF
TRBJ2-5 | TRBD1 | - | TRBV5-1 | TGCGCCAGCAGCACGGGACAGGCAGCAGAGACCCAGTACTTC | CASSTGQAAETQYF
TRBJ2-5 | - | once | TRBV10-3 | TGTGCCATCAGTGATTGGGGACAAGAGACCCAGTACTTC | CAISDWGQETQYF
TRBJ2-2 | - | - | TRBV29-1 | TGCAGCGGGGCTGACACCGGGGAGCTGTTTTTT | CSGADTGELFF
TRBJ2-3 | TRBD2 | - | TRBV29-1 | TGCAGCGTTGAGTTTGGACTAGCGGGACCTGATACGCAGTATTTT | CSVEFGLAGPDTQYF
TRBJ2-3 | - | - | TRBV7-8 | TGTGCCAGCAGCTTACAAAAGGGGTCAGATACGCAGTATTTT | CASSLQKGSDTQYF
TRBJ1-2 | - | - | TRBV30 | TGTGCCTGGAGTGTCATGGACAGCGCCAACTATGGCTACACCTTC | CAWSVMDSANYGYTF
TRBJ2-7 | - | few | TRBV29-1 | TGCAGCGTTGAATCGGGGGATAACTACGACGAGCAGTACTTC | CSVESGDNYDEQYF
TRBJ2-1 | TRBD2 | - | TRBV5-1 | TGCGCCAGCAGCTCCGGGACTAGTAATTCGGGTGAGCAGTTCTTC | CASSSGTSNSGEQFF
TRBJ2-2 | TRBD2 | - | TRBV2 | TGTGCCAGCAGTGAACTAGCGGGAGAATTCGGGGAGCTGTTTTTT | CASSELAGEFGELFF
TRBJ2-5 | - | - | TRBV2 | TGTGCCAGCAGTGACGGGATCGAGACCCAGTACTTC | CASSDGIETQYF
TRBJ1-4 | - | - | TRBV6-5 | TGTGCCAGCAGTTACTCGACAGGTGAAAAACTGTTTTTT | CASSYSTGEKLFF
TRBJ2-5 | - | - | TRBV30 | TGTGCCGGGATTGACCGTCAAGAGACCCAGTACTTC | CAGIDRQETQYF
TRBJ2-2 | - | - | TRBV4-3 | TGCGCCAGCAGCCAAGAGGGGGTAGCGAACACCGGGGAGCTGTTTTTT | CASSQEGVANTGELFF
TRBJ2-7 | - | - | TRBV2 | TGTGCCAGCAGTGATACTAGTTTGGAGCAGTACTTC | CASSDTSLEQYF
TRBJ2-1 | - | few | TRBV29-1 | TGCAGCGAGTCACGGTACAATGAGCAGTTCTTC | CSESRYNEQFF
TRBJ1-1 | - | - | TRBV18 | TGTGCCAGCTCACCACACAAGAACACTGAAGCTTTCTTT | CASSPHKNTEAFF
TRBJ2-1 | TRBD1 | few | TRBV11-2 | TGTGCCAGCAGCTCCGGGACAGGGTTGTTCTTC | CASSSGTGLFF
TRBJ2-7 | - | - | TRBV29-1 | TGCAGCGTTGCACAGACTTACGACGAGCAGTACTTC | CSVAQTYDEQYF
TRBJ2-7 | - | - | TRBV30 | TGTGCCTGGAGGGGGTTCCACGAGCAGTACTTC | CAWRGFHEQYF
TRBJ1-5 | - | - | TRBV19 | TGTGCCAGTAGTTCCTCGGGGGCGAATCAGCCCCAGCATTTT | CASSSSGANQPQHF
TRBJ1-6 | - | - | TRBV29-1 | TGCAGCGCCCCGGTGGCCACCTATAATTCACCCCTCCACTTT | CSAPVATYNSPLHF
TRBJ1-5 | - | - | TRBV7-3 | TGTGCCGGCACCCAGCCCCAGCATTTT | CAGTQPQHF
TRBJ2-7 | - | few | TRBV2 | TGTGCCAGCAGGGCAGAACGGGGGGCCACCTACGAGCAGTACTTC | CASRAERGATYEQYF
TRBJ2-5 | - | - | TRBV5-1 | TGCGCCAGCAGCTCTGGCGCTGCCCGGGAGACCCAGTACTTC | CASSSGAARETQYF
TRBJ2-3 | - | few | TRBV11-2 | TGTGCCAGCAGCTTAGACCCTCCGGATACGCAGTATTTT | CASSLDPPDTQYF
TRBJ2-3 | - | - | TRBV5-4 | TGTGCCAGCAGCTTGGATCCTACCGATACGCAGTATTTT | CASSLDPTDTQYF
TRBJ2-1 | - | - | TRBV7-6 | TGTGCCCATGACAGCCACAATGAGCAGTTCTTC | CAHDSHNEQFF
TRBJ2-3 | - | many | TRBV19 | TGTGCCAGTAGTATCGAAGACAGATACACAGATACGCAGTATTTT | CASSIEDRYTDTQYF
TRBJ2-5 | - | - | TRBV6-5 | TGTGCCAGCAGTAGCAGCGGAGTGGCCCAAGAGACCCAGTACTTC | CASSSSGVAQETQYF
TRBJ2-7 | TRBD1 | - | TRBV5-1 | TGCGCCAGCAGCTTGGTGACAGGGGGCTACCACGAGCAGTACTTC | CASSLVTGGYHEQYF
TRBJ1-4 | - | - | TRBV27 | TGTGCCAGCAGATTTAATGAAAAACTGTTTTTT | CASRFNEKLFF
TRBJ1-1 | - | few | TRBV5-1 | TGCGCCAGCAGCTTGGCCGTGAACACTGAAGCTTTCTTT | CASSLAVNTEAFF
TRBJ2-7 | - | - | TRBV30 | TGTGCCTGCAGGAGCGGCTACCCTACCTCCTACGAGCAGTACTTC | CACRSGYPTSYEQYF
TRBJ2-7 | TRBD2 | - | TRBV29-1 | TGCAGCGTTTATATAAGGACTAGCGGGAGATCCGGGGCCTACGAGCAGTACTTC | CSVYIRTSGRSGAYEQYF
TRBJ2-3 | - | - | TRBV30 | TGTGCCTGGACGCAGGGGAGGACAGATACGCAGTATTTT | CAWTQGRTDTQYF
TRBJ2-3 | - | - | TRBV4-2 | TGTGCCAGCAGCCAAGTTGGTCCCACAGATACGCAGTATTTT | CASSQVGPTDTQYF
TRBJ2-5 | - | - | TRBV4-3 | TGCGCCAGCAGCCAAGATTCCTATGGAGAGACCCAGTACTTC | CASSQDSYGETQYF
TRBJ2-1 | - | - | TRBV5-1 | TGCGCCAGCAGCTTGGAACCTAGCAGCAATGAGCAGTTCTTC | CASSLEPSSNEQFF
TRBJ1-3 | - | few | TRBV29-1 | TGCAGCGTTGACGGAAGCGGAAACACCATATATTTT | CSVDGSGNTIYF
TRBJ2-7 | - | - | TRBV6-5 | TGTGCCAGCAGCGACAGGACCCACGAGCAGTACTTC | CASSDRTHEQYF
TRBJ2-7 | TRBD1 | - | TRBV29-1 | TGCAGCCTTCGGACAGGGTGGGAGCAGTACTTC | CSLRTGWEQYF
TRBJ1-5 | TRBD1 | - | TRBV28 | TGTGCCAGCAGCAGGGACAGCCTCATCAAGCCCCAGCATTTT | CASSRDSLIKPQHF
TRBJ1-4 | TRBD1 | few | TRBV29-1 | TGCAGCGTTCACTTGGGACAGGTCTCTAATGAAAAACTGTTTTTT | CSVHLGQVSNEKLFF
TRBJ2-5 | - | - | TRBV25-1 | TGTGCCAGCAGTGAGCAGGGGCGAGAGACCCAGTACTTC | CASSEQGRETQYF
TRBJ2-7 | TRBD1 | - | TRBV27 | TGTGCCAGCAGGGGGACAGGGGCCTCCTACGAGCAGTACTTC | CASRGTGASYEQYF
TRBJ2-5 | TRBD2 | - | TRBV7-2 | TGCCACGACCCAAGCGGGAGAGGGTTGGAGGAGACCCAGTACTTC | CHDPSGRGLEETQYF
TRBJ2-3 | - | few | TRBV27 | TGTGCCAGCGTCCGGCGAGATACGCAGTATTTT | CASVRRDTQYF
TRBJ1-2 | TRBD1 | - | TRBV28 | TGTGCCAGCAGTTTCCGACAGGGAACATTTGGCTACACCTTC | CASSFRQGTFGYTF
TRBJ2-4 | - | - | TRBV30 | TGTGCCTGGAGTGGGACTGCCCGAGGCATTCAGTACTTC | CAWSGTARGIQYF
TRBJ1-2 | - | few | TRBV30 | TGTGCCTGGACCACAGGAAACTATGGCTACACCTTC | CAWTTGNYGYTF